One sample yielded the 18 T cell receptor beta chains listed below, sequenced in a study of response to subunit inactivated influenza vaccine. TCRdb used MiXCR to reprocess the RT-PCR reads, holding one entry per CDR3 protein. The sample lists hundreds of thousands of distinct CDR3 sequences, 10% to 15% occurring once. The specimen was PBMCs from blood, collected on the day of vaccination. These receptors came from a man between 50 and 59 years old who received an inactivated influenza vaccine.

This clonotype was counted only a few times. The J gene is TRBJ2-2, the V gene TRBV20-1; possibly TRBD2 for D (5 bases). The germline gives CDR1 DFQATT, CDR2 SNEGSKA (reference sequence). The CDR3 covers 12 residues. Trimming shortened V by 3 bases and J by 6 bases, and 8 bases separated the two germline ends. The CDR3 DNA reads TGCAGTGCTAGGAGGGTTCCCGGGGAGCTGTTTTTT. Protein: CSARRVPGELFF.

The chain joins TRBV20-1 to TRBJ1-3; unclear D gene. Germline lookup yields CDR1 DFQATT and CDR2 SNEGSKA (reference sequence). The CDR3 length is 11 residues. V was pared by 7 bases and J by 4 bases, with 8 bases between. The CDR3 DNA follows: TGCAGTGGTAACATCGGAAACACCATATATTTT. Protein: CSGNIGNTIYF.

This clonotype was seen more than once but under ten times. This chain uses TRBV6-1 with TRBJ2-7, with D possibly TRBD1 on 6 matching bases. Trimming took 6 bases from V and 0 from J, leaving 12 bases between them. This CDR3 is built from 14 residues. Germline V gives CDR1 MNHNS, CDR2 SASEGT. The CDR3 reads CASRPTGRSYEQYF. Written as DNA, the CDR3 is TGTGCCAGCAGGCCGACAGGCCGCTCCTACGAGCAGTACTTC.

This clonotype was seen only a few times. V and J are TRBV6-2 or TRBV6-3 and TRBJ1-1; a possible D gene is TRBD1 (6 bases). Trimming took off 2 bases at V and 5 bases at J, with 12 bases between the two ends. The CDR3 length is 14 residues. Germline values: CDR1 MNHEY, CDR2 SVGEGT. The CDR3 nucleotides read TGTGCCAGCAGTTACGGAAACAGGGTAACTGAAGCTTTCTTT. It yields the protein CASSYGNRVTEAFF.

Only a few counts were recorded for this clonotype. The J gene is TRBJ1-1, the V gene TRBV7-2, with a tentative D call TRBD1 (6 bases). The CDR3 has 13 residues. Germline V gene sequence: CDR1 SGHTA, CDR2 FQGNSA. Between the trimmed V and J ends, which lost 7 bases and 2 bases, there was a span of 11 bases. Here the CDR3 reads CASTEQGNTEAFF. Here the CDR3 DNA reads TGTGCCAGCACCGAACAGGGAAACACTGAAGCTTTCTTT.

The rearrangement joins TRBV7-9 to TRBJ2-1; D possibly matches TRBD1 or TRBD2 (5 bases each). Deletions cut 5 bases from V and 3 bases from J, with 17 bases between. The CDR3 length is 16 residues. Per germline, CDR1 SEHNR and CDR2 FQNEAQ (reference sequence). CDR3 sequence (DNA): TGTGCCAGCAGCCCCCTGGGACCGAAGCTCTACAATGAGCAGTTCTTC. It encodes CASSPLGPKLYNEQFF.

This clonotype has only a few counts. The chain uses TRBV7-2 and TRBJ2-2, with D unresolved. CDR1 and CDR2 (germline): SGHTA, FQGNSA. This CDR3 comprises 12 residues. V lost 3 bases and J lost 8, with 7 bases in between. CDR3 protein: CASSFSRGELFF. The CDR3 DNA reads as TGTGCCAGCAGCTTTAGCAGGGGGGAGCTGTTTTTT.

This clonotype was counted at least ten times. The chain combines TRBV7-3 with TRBJ2-3; the D is unclear. This CDR3 has 16 residues. Between the trimmed V and J ends, which lost 5 bases and 0 bases, there was a span of 15 bases. Germline assignment: CDR1 SGHTA and CDR2 FQGTGA. The CDR3 reads CASSPRRTTSTDTQYF. As DNA, the CDR3 is TGTGCCAGCAGCCCAAGGCGTACTACTAGCACAGATACGCAGTATTTT.

This clonotype was picked up many times. This chain uses TRBV28 with TRBJ2-2, with a possible D match to TRBD1 (5 bases). Trimming cost V 2 bases and J 6 bases, with 10 bases left between them. The CDR3 spans 14 residues. Germline values: CDR1 MDHEN, CDR2 SYDVKM. CDR3 DNA: TGTGCCAGCAGTTTACCAGGGTTTCCCGGGGAGCTGTTTTTT. Encoded protein: CASSLPGFPGELFF.

This clonotype was detected ten times or more. This rearrangement joins TRBV6-2 or TRBV6-3 to TRBJ2-1; maybe TRBD1 (5 bases). Trimming shortened V by 3 bases and J by 0 bases, and 9 bases separated the two germline ends. The CDR3 covers 15 residues. In germline, CDR1 is MNHEY, CDR2 SVGEGT. The CDR3, as DNA: TGTGCCAGCAGTTATGTTAGGGGCTCCTACAATGAGCAGTTCTTC. Encoded protein: CASSYVRGSYNEQFF.

This clonotype was seen a few times. The chain combines TRBV20-1 with TRBJ1-1; 7 bases line up with TRBD1. V dropped 6 bases and J dropped 8; count of bases not matched to a gene: 12. Looked up from germline, CDR1 is DFQATT and CDR2 is SNEGSKA (reference sequence). The CDR3 extends over 13 amino acids. The CDR3 bases are TGCAGTGCAAATAAGGACAGGCCGAACGAAGCTTTCTTT. Its protein is CSANKDRPNEAFF.

This clonotype was seen ten or more times. For the CDR3, the DNA is TGCGCCAGCAGCCAAGATCCAGGGGGTTTGGACGAGCAGTACTTC. Its translation is CASSQDPGGLDEQYF. The rearrangement links TRBV4-3 to TRBJ2-7; 7 bases match TRBD1. CDR1 and CDR2 (germline): LGHNA, YSLEER. J lost 5 bases, V lost 0 bases, and 7 bases had no gene match. CDR3 length equals 15 residues.

This chain links TRBV15 with TRBJ2-1; D gene uncertain. The CDR3 spans 14 residues. V was shortened by 5 bases and J by 5 bases, with 13 bases between the two germline ends. Germline CDR1 is LNHNV and CDR2 is YYDKDF (reference sequence). CDR3: CATSPRSLNNEQFF. The CDR3 DNA follows: TGTGCCACCAGCCCCCGAAGCTTGAACAATGAGCAGTTCTTC.

This chain uses TRBV6-5 with TRBJ2-7; D is uncertain. The ends were cut back, 0 bases at V and 3 bases at J, with 9 bases in the middle. CDR1 is MNHEY, CDR2 SVGAGI, per germline. The CDR3 loop spans 14 amino acids. CDR3 DNA sequence: TGTGCCAGCAGTTACTCTTTGGCAGGCTACGAGCAGTACTTC. Translation gives CASSYSLAGYEQYF.

The rearrangement links TRBV6-2 or TRBV6-3 to TRBJ2-7; TRBD1 aligns across 10 bases. This CDR3 region has 13 residues. V was clipped by 5 bases and J by 8 bases; unmatched bases: 6. The V gene's germline CDR1 is MNHEY and CDR2 SVGEGT. CDR3 in amino acids: CASSQRTGGKQYF. For the CDR3, the DNA is TGTGCCAGCAGTCAAAGGACAGGGGGGAAGCAGTACTTC.

Here the CDR3 DNA reads TGTGCCAGCAGCTTAGCAAACCAGGGGCAGCCCCAGCATTTT. Its protein is CASSLANQGQPQHF. The chain couples TRBV7-2 to TRBJ1-5, with TRBD1 as a possible D gene (6 bases). Germline V gene data show CDR1 as SGHTA and CDR2 as FQGNSA. The CDR3 has 14 residues. V was cut by 0 bases and J by 7 bases, with 10 bases left in between. Complete variable domain (other parts from reference TRBV7-2 and TRBJ1-5): GAGVSQSPSNKVTEKGKDVELRCDPISGHTALYWYRQSLGQGLEFLIYFQGNSAPDKSGLPSDRFSAERTGGSVSTLTIQRTQQEDSAVYLCASSLANQGQPQHFGDGTRLSIL.

This sequence joins TRBV25-1 and TRBJ1-1, with 7 nucleotides matching TRBD1. Germline V CDR1 and CDR2: MGHDK, SYGVNS. The V and J ends lost 6 bases and 4 bases, in that order; junction bases with no gene match: 5. The CDR3 consists of 13 residues. CDR3 residues: CASRDYRGTEAFF. The CDR3 nucleotides are TGTGCCAGCAGAGACTACAGGGGCACTGAAGCTTTCTTT. The full variable domain, completed using reference TRBV25-1 and TRBJ1-1, is EADIYQTPRYLVIGTGKKITLECSQTMGHDKMYWYQQDPGMELHLIHYSYGVNSTEKGDLSSESTVSRIRTEHFPLTLESARPSHTSQYLCASRDYRGTEAFFGQGTRLTVV.

As concerns this clonotype: A clone one base away is much larger, so this may be a read error. The chain joins TRBV7-9 to TRBJ2-7, with D uncertain. Germline V gene lookup returns CDR1 SEHNR and CDR2 FQNEAQ (reference sequence). This CDR3 comprises 11 residues. V gave up 5 bases and J gave up 2 bases, with 4 bases separating them. The CDR3 bases are TGTGCCAGCAGCACCACCTACGAGCAGTACTTC. It codes for CASSTTYEQYF.